The entry below gives a single TCR beta chain sequence along with its context. Its antigen is currently unknown. This specimen belongs to a study of T cells in localized non-small cell lung cancer. Regarding the study as a whole: Analysis by sequencing included only one tumor region, so heterogeneity remains possible.

The table came from immunoSEQ multiplex PCR; TCRdb's copy has only in-frame clones and leaves some out. Of tens of thousands of clones listed, around 77% were seen once; the top ten hold roughly 17%. The specimen comprised peripheral blood, sampled before any cancer treatment. The clonotype comes from a man aged 35 to 70 with stage I squamous cell lung carcinoma.

The CDR3 sequence: CASSDPAGTQYF. The CDR3 DNA sequence: TGCGCCAGCAGTGACCCGGCCGGAACGCAGTATTTT. The V gene is TRBV10-2, the J gene TRBJ2-3; D gene unclear. The CDR3 spans 12 residues. Trimming left V 3 bases short and J 9 bases short, with 10 bases between. Looked up from germline, CDR1 is WSHSY and CDR2 is SAAADI.